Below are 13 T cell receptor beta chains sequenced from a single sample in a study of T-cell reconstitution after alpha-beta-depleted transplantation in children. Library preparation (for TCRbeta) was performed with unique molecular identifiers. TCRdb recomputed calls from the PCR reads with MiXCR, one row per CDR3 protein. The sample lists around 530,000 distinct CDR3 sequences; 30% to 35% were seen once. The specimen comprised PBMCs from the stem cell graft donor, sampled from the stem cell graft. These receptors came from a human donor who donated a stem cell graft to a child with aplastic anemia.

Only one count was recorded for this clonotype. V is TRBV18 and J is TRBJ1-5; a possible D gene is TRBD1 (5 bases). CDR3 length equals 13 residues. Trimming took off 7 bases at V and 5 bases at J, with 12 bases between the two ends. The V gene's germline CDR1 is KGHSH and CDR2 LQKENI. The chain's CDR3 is CASCGAHDQPQHF. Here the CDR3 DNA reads TGTGCCAGCTGCGGGGCGCACGATCAGCCCCAGCATTTT.

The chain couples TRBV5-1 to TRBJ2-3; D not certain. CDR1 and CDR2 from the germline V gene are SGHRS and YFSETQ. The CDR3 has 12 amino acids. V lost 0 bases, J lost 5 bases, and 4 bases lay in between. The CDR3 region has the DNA TGCGCCAGCAGCTTGGTGCTAGATACGCAGTATTTT. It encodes CASSLVLDTQYF.

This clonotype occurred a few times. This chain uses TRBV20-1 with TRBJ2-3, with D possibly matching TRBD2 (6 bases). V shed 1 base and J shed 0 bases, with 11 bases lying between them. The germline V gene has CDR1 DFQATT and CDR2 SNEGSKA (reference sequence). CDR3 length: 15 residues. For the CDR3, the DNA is TGCAGTGCTAGAGCCCCGGGACTTAGCACAGATACGCAGTATTTT. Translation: CSARAPGLSTDTQYF.

Here the CDR3 DNA reads TGTGCCTGGGGAAGCGGGACTAGCGGGAGGGCCAGCTCCTACAATGAGCAGTTCTTC. It translates to CAWGSGTSGRASSYNEQFF. The chain is built from TRBV30 and TRBJ2-1; 16 bases are shared with TRBD2. Germline-derived CDR1 and CDR2 are GTSNPN and SVGIG (reference sequence). V shed 5 bases and J 0 bases; nucleotides not matched to a gene: 10. The CDR3 runs to 19 residues.

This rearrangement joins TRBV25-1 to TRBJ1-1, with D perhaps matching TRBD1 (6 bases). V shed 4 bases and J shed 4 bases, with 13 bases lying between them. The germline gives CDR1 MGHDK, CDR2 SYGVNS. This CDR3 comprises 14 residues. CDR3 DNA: TGTGCCAGCAGTGTAACAGGGAAGGGCACTGAAGCTTTCTTT. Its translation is CASSVTGKGTEAFF.

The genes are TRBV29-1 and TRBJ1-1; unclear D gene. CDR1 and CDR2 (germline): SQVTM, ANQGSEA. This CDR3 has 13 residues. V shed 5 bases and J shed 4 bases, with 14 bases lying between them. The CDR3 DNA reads TGCAGCGTTCAAACGTGGGGTTTCACTGAAGCTTTCTTT. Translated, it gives CSVQTWGFTEAFF.

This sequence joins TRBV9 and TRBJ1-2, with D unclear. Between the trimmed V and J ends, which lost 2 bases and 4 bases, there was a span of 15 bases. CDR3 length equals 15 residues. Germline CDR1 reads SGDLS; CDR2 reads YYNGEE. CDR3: CASSVTSLEGYGYTF. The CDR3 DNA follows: TGTGCCAGCAGCGTTACGTCCCTCGAGGGCTATGGCTACACCTTC.

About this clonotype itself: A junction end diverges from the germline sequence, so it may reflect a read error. CDR3 sequence: CASSDREGLF. Here the CDR3 DNA reads TGTGCCAGCAGTGACCGAGAGGGCCTCTTT. The gene calls are TRBV12-3 or TRBV12-4 and TRBJ1-1, with D unclear. The CDR3 has 10 amino acids.

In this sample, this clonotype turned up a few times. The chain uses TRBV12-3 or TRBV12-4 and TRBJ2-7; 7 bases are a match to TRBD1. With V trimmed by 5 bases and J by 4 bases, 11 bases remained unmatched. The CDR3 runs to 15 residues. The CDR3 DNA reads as TGTGCCAGCAGTATCGGGACAGTTATAACTTACGAGCAGTACTTC. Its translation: CASSIGTVITYEQYF.

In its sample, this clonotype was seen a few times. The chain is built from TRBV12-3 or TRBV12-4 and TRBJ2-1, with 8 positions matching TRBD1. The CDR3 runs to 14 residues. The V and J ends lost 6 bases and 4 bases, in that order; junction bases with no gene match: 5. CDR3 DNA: TGTGCCAGCAGGGAGGACAGGGAATACAATGAGCAGTTCTTC. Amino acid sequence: CASREDREYNEQFF.

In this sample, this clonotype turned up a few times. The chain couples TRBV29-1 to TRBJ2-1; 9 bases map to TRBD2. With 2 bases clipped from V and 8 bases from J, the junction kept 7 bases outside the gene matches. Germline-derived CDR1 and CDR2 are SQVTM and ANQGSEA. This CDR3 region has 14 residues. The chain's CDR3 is CSVESGTSRDEQFF. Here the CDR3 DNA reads TGCAGCGTTGAATCGGGGACTAGCAGGGATGAGCAGTTCTTC.

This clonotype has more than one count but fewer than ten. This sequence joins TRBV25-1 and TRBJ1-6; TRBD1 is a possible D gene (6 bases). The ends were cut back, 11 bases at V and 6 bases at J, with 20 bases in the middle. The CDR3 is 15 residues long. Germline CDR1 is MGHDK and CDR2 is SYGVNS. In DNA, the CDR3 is TGTGCCGCCCGGGGGGGGCGCCAAGTTAATTCACCCCTCCACTTT. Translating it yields CAARGGRQVNSPLHF.

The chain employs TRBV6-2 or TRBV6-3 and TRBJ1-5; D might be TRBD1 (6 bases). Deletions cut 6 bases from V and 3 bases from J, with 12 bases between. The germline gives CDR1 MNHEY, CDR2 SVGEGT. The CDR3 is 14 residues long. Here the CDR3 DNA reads TGTGCCAGCAGGGGGGACACCTACAATCAGCCCCAGCATTTT. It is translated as CASRGDTYNQPQHF.